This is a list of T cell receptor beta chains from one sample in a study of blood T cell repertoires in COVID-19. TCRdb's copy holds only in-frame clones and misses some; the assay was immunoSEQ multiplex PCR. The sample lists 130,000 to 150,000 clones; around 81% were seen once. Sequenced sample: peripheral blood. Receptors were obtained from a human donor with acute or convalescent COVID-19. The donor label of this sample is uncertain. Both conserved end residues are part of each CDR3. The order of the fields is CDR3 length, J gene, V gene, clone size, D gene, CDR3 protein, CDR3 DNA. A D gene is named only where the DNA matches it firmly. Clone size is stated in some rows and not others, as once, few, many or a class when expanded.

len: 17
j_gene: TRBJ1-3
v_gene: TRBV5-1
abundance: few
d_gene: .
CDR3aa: CASSLGEGMLTGNTIYF
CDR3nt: TGCGCCAGCAGTCTCGGGGAGGGGATGTTAACTGGAAACACCATATATTTT

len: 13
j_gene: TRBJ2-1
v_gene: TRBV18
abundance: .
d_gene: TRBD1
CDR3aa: CASSSQGNNEQFF
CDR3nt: TGTGCCAGCTCATCACAGGGGAACAATGAGCAGTTCTTC

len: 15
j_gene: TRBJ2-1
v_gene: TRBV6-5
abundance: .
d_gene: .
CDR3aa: CASTGWVGAYNEQFF
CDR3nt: TGTGCCAGCACTGGGTGGGTGGGCGCCTACAATGAGCAGTTCTTC

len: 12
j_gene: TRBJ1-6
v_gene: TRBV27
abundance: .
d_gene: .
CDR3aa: CASGQFNSPLHF
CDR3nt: TGTGCCAGCGGGCAGTTTAATTCACCCCTCCACTTT

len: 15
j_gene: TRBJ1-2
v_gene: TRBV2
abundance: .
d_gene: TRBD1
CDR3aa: CASSLGIGQGVGYTF
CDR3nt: TGTGCCAGCAGTCTAGGAATAGGACAGGGGGTGGGCTACACCTTC

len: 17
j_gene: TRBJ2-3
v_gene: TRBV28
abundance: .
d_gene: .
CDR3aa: CASSSPAMDSRTDTQYF
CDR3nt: TGTGCCAGCAGTTCCCCCGCGATGGACAGTCGCACAGATACGCAGTATTTT

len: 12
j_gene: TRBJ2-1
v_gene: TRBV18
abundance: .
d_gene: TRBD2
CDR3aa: CASSPWGGEQFF
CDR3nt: TGTGCCAGCTCACCCTGGGGGGGTGAGCAGTTCTTC

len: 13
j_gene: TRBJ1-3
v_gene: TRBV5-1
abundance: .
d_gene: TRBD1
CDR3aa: CASSDRAGNTIYF
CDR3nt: TGCGCCAGCAGCGACAGGGCTGGAAACACCATATATTTT

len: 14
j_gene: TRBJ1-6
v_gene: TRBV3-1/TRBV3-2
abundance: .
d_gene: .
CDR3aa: CASSQGGGNSPLHF
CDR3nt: TGTGCCAGCAGCCAAGGAGGAGGGAATTCACCCCTCCACTTT

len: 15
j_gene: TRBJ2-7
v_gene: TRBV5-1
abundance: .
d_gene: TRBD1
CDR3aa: CASSLRTGYSYEQYF
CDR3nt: TGCGCCAGCAGCTTGCGGACAGGGTACTCCTACGAGCAGTACTTC

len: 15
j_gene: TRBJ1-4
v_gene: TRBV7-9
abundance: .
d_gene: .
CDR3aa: CASSLGAGRGEKLFF
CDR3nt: TGTGCCAGCAGCTTAGGCGCAGGGCGAGGTGAAAAACTGTTTTTT

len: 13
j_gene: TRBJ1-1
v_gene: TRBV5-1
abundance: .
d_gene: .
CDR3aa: CASSSGGTTEAFF
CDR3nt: TGCGCCAGCAGCTCGGGGGGGACCACTGAAGCTTTCTTT

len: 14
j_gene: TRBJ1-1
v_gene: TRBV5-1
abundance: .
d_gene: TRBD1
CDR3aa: CASSQSTGATEAFF
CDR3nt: TGCGCCAGCAGCCAATCTACAGGGGCTACTGAAGCTTTCTTT

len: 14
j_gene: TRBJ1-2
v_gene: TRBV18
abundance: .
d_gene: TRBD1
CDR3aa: CASSLPTGGYGYTF
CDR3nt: TGTGCCAGCTCACTACCGACAGGGGGCTATGGCTACACCTTC

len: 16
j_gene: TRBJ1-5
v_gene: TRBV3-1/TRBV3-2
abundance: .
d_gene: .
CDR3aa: CASSQDRSPLQGTQHF
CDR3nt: TGTGCCAGCAGCCAAGATCGGTCCCCCCTCCAGGGAACCCAGCATTTT

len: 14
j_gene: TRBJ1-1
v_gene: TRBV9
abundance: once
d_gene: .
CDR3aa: CASTRSTVNTEAFF
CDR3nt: TGTGCCAGCACTCGCTCGACAGTGAACACTGAAGCTTTCTTT

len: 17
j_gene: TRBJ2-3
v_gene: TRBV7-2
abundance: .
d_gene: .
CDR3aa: CASSFLPATGAGGTQYF
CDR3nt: TGTGCCAGCAGCTTCCTCCCAGCGACAGGGGCCGGGGGGACGCAGTATTTT

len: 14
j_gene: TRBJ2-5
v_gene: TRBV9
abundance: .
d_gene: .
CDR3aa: CASSVGGTKETQYF
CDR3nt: TGTGCCAGCAGCGTAGGAGGTACTAAAGAGACCCAGTACTTC

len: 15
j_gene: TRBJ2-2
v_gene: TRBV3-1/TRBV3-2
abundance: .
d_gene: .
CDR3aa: CASSIGDLNTGELFF
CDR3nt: TGTGCCAGCAGCATTGGGGACTTGAACACCGGGGAGCTGTTTTTT